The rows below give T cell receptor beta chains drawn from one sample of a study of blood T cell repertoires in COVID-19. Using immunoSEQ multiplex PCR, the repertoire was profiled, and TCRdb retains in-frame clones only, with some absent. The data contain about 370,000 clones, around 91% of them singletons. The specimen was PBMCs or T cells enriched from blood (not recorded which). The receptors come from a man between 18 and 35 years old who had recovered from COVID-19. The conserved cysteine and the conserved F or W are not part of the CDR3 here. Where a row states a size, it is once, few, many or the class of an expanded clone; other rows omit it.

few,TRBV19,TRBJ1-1,ASSSGDGTEAF
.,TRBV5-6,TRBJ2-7,ASSSRRDRFFDEQY
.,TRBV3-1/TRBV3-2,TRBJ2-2,ASSLRTGELF
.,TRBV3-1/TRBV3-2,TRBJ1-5,ASSHWGDDQPQH
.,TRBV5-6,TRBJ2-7,ASSSQGRRQGPSYEQY
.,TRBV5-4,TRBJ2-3,ASSLGRGDTQY
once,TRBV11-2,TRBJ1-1,ASSFSEGSEAF
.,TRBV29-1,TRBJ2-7,SVQGQSEGYEQY
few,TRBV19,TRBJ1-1,ASSIWGPRSNTEAF
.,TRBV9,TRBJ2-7,ASSATLRGVEQY
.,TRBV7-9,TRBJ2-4,ASSYTGVENIQY
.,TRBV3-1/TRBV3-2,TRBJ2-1,ASSQRSRGEQF
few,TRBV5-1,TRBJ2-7,ASRGETYEQY
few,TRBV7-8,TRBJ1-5,ASSLGAGAFQPQH
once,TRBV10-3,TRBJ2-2,AVSGGSINTGELF
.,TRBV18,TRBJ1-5,ASSPYMGQGDQPQH
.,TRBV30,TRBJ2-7,AWGLVGGPYEQY
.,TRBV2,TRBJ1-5,ASSFGGNNQPQH
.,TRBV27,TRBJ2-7,ASSPYRGPYEQY
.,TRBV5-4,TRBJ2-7,ASSRETGGEQY
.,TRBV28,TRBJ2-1,ASSPPYMHEQF
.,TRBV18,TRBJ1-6,ASSPGAANSPLH
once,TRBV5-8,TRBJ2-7,ASSLYGGTSYEQY
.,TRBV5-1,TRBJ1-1,ASSVQTGGVNTEAF
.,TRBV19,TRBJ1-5,ASSPGHPLEPQH
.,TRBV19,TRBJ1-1,ASSIGLAEAF
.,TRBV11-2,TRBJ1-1,ASSFGLDTEAF
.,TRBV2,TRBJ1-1,ASRGGGDTEAF
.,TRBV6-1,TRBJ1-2,ASTLERQNYGYT